The 4 T cell receptor beta chains below were found in one sample sequenced in a study of graft-versus-host responses after intestinal transplantation. TCRdb's table, derived via immunoSEQ multiplex PCR, lists solely in-frame clones and lacks some. The profile shows 20,000 to 25,000 clones, 35% to 50% of them singletons. With roughly 200,000 irradiated, violet-dye-labeled stimulator cells, roughly 200,000 CFSE-labeled responder cells were plated. This specimen consisted of alloreactive CD8+ T cells from a mixed lymphocyte reaction culture, obtained before transplantation. As for subset: CFSE-low proliferating T cells sorted from approximately 6-day pre-transplant mixed lymphocyte reaction (GvH or HvG direction). These receptors came from a human patient who was an organ donor for intestinal transplantation.

This clone was picked up a small number of times. The chain links TRBV12-5 to TRBJ2-1; 12 bases agree with TRBD2. The CDR3 spans 18 residues. Germline V lookup: CDR1 LGHNT, CDR2 FRNRAP. Losses at the gene ends were 0 bases for V and 0 bases for J; bases not matched to a gene: 3. CDR3 region: CASGLVTSGRSSYNEQFF. CDR3 sequence (DNA): TGTGCTAGTGGTTTGGTAACTAGCGGGAGGAGCTCCTACAATGAGCAGTTCTTC.

This chain joins TRBV10-3 and TRBJ1-1; D gene uncertain. The CDR3 covers 16 residues. Trimming shortened V by 3 bases and J by 1 base, and 15 bases separated the two germline ends. From germline, CDR1 is ENHRY and CDR2 SYGVKD. CDR3 coding DNA: TGTGCCATCAGTGACCCCCCCCGGGATCCGAACACTGAAGCTTTCTTT. Amino acids: CAISDPPRDPNTEAFF.

Only a few counts were recorded for this clone. This chain connects TRBV5-5 to TRBJ1-2; D is unresolved. CDR1 is SGHKS and CDR2 is YYEKEE in the germline V gene (reference sequence). The CDR3 loop spans 15 amino acids. V lost 1 base, J lost 6 bases, and 16 bases lay in between. The CDR3: CASSLLLSFSHGYTF. CDR3 sequence (DNA): TGTGCCAGCAGCTTGCTGCTTAGTTTTAGTCATGGCTACACCTTC. The full variable domain, with the rest looked up from reference TRBV5-5 and TRBJ1-2, is DAGVTQSPTHLIKTRGQQVTLRCSPISGHKSVSWYQQVLGQGPQFIFQYYEKEERGRGNFPDRFSARQFPNYSSELNVNALLLGDSALYLCASSLLLSFSHGYTFGSGTRLTVV.

V usage is TRBV9 and J usage is TRBJ2-1; D might be TRBD1 (5 bases). The length of the CDR3 is 14 residues. Germline lookup yields CDR1 SGDLS and CDR2 YYNGEE. The V gene lost 0 bases and the J gene lost 5 bases, with 9 bases spanning the gap. The CDR3 here is CASSVGGQHNEQFF. CDR3 nucleotide sequence: TGTGCCAGCAGCGTAGGGGGCCAACACAATGAGCAGTTCTTC.